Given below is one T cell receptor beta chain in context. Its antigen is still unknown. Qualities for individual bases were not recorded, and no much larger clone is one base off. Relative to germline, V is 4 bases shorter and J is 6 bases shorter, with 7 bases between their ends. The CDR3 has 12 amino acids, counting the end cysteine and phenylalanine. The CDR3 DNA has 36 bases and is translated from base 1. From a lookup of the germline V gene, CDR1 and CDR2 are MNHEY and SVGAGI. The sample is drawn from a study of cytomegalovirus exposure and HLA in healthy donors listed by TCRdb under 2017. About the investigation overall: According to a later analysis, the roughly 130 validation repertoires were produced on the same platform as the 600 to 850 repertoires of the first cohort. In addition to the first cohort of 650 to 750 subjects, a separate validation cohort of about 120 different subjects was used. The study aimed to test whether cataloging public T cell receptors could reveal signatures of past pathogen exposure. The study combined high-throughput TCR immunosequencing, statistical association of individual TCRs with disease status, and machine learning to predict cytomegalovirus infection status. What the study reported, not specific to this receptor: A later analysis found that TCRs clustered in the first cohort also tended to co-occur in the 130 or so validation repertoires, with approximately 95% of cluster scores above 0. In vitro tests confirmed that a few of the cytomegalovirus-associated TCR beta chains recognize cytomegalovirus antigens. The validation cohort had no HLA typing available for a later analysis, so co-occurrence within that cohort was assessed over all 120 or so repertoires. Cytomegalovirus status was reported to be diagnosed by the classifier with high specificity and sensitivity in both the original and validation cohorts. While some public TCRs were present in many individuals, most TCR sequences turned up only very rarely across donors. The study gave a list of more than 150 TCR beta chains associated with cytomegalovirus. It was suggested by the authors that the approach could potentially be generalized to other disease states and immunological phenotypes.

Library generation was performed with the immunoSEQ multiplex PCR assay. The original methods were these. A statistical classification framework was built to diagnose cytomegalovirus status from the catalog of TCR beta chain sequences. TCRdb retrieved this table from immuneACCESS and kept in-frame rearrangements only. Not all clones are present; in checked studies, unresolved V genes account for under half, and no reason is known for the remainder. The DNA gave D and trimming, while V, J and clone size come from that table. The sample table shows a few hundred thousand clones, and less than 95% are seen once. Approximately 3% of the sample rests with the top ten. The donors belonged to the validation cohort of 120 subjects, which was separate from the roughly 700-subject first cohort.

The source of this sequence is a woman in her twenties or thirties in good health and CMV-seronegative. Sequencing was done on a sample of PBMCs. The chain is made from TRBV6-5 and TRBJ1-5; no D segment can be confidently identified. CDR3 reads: CASSLAGQPQHF. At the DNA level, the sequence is TGTGCCAGCAGTTTGGCAGGTCAGCCCCAGCATTTT.